Sequencing of this T cell receptor (beta chain) was carried out in a study of cytomegalovirus exposure and HLA in healthy donors. Notes on the study in general: Cytomegalovirus association was listed for approximately 150 TCR beta chains. Three of the chains that were CMV-associated were confirmed in vitro to be specific for CMV antigens.

The PCR had 60 Vbeta and 13 Jbeta primers. Generated by immunoSEQ multiplex PCR, the TCRdb table keeps only in-frame clones and is missing some. The data contain about 200,000 clones, 65% to 90% of them singletons. The study sampled nominally healthy donors, though unrecorded immune exposures were likely. Note on this clone: Its cognate antigen is unknown.

Germline V gene sequence: CDR1 LNHDA, CDR2 SQIVND (reference sequence). The CDR3 is 14 residues long. After removal of 3 bases from V and 2 bases from J, the junction contained 1 base not matched to a gene. Material: PBMCs. The J gene is TRBJ2-7, the V gene TRBV19; 10 nucleotides align to TRBD2. The source is a girl aged 5 to 17 in good health and CMV-seronegative. Here the CDR3 reads CASSMGTSAYEQYF. CDR3 coding DNA: TGTGCCAGTAGTATGGGGACTAGCGCCTACGAGCAGTACTTC. Full variable domain (remainder filled in from reference TRBV19 and TRBJ2-7): DGGITQSPKYLFRKEGQNVTLSCEQNLNHDAMYWYRQDPGQGLRLIYYSQIVNDFQKGDIAEGYSVSREKKESFPLTVTSAQKNPTAFYLCASSMGTSAYEQYFGPGTRLTVT.